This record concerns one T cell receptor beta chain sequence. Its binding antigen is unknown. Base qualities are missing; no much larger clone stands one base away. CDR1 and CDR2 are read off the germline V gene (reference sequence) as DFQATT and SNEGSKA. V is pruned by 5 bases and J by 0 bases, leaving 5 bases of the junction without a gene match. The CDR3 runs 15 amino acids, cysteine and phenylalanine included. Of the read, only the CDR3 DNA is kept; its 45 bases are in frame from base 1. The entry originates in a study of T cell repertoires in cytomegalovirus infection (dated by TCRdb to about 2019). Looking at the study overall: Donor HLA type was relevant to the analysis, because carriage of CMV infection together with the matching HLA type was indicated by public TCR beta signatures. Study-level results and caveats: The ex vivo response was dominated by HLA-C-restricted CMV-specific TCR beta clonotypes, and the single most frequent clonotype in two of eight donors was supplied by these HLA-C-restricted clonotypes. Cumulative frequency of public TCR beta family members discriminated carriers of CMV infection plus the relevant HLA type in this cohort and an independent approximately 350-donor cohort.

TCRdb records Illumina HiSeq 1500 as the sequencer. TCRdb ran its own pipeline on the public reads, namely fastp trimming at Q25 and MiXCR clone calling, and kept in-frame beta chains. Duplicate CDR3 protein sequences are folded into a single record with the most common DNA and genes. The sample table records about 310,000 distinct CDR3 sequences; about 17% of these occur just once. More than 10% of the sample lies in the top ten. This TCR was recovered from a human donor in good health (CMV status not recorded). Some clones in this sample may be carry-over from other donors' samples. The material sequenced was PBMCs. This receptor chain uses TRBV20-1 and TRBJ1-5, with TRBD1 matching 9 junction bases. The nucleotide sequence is TGCAGTGCTCCCGGGACAGGGTATAGCAATCAGCCCCAGCATTTT. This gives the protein CSAPGTGYSNQPQHF.